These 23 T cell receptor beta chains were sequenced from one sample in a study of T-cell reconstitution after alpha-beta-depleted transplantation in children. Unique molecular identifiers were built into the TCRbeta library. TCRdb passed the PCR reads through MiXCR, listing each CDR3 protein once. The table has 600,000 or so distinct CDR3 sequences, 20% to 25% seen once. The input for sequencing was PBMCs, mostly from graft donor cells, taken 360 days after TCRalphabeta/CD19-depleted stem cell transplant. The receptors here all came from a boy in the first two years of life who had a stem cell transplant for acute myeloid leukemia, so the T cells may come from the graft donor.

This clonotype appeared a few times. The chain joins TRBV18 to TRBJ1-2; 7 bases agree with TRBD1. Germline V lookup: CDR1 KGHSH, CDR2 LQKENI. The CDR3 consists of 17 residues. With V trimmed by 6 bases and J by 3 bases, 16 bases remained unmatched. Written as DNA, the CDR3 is TGTGCCAGCTCTCCTACAGGGGCGCTCTCGGGCGACTATGGCTACACCTTC. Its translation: CASSPTGALSGDYGYTF.

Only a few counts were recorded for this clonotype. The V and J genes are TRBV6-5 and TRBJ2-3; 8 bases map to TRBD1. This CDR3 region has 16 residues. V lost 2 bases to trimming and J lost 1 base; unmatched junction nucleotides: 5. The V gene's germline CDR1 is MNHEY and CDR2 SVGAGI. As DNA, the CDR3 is TGTGCCAGCAGTTACACGGACAGGGTGGGCACAGATACGCAGTATTTT. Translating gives CASSYTDRVGTDTQYF.

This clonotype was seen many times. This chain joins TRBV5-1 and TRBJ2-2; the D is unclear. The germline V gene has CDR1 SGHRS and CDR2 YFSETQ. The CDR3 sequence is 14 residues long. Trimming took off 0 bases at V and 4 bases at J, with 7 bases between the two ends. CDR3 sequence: CASSLEVGTGELFF. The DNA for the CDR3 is TGCGCCAGCAGCTTGGAAGTGGGCACCGGGGAGCTGTTTTTT.

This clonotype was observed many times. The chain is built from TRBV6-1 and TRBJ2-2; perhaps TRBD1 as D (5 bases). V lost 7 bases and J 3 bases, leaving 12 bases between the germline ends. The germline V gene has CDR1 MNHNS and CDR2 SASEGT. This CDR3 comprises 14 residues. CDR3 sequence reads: CASKADSHTGELFF. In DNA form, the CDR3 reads TGTGCCAGCAAGGCCGACAGTCACACCGGGGAGCTGTTTTTT.

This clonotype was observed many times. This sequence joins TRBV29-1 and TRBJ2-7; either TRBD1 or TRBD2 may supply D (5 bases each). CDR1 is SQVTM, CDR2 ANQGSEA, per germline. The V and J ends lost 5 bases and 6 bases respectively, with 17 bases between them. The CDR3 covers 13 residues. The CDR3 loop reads CSVSSHGGAEQYF. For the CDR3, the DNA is TGCAGCGTTTCGTCCCATGGGGGAGCCGAGCAGTACTTC.

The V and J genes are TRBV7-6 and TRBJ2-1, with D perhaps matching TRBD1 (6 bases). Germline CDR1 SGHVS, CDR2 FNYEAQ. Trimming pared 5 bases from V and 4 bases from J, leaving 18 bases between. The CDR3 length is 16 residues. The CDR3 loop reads CASSPDVGQTYNEQFF. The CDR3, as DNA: TGTGCCAGCAGCCCAGATGTTGGACAGACATACAATGAGCAGTTCTTC.

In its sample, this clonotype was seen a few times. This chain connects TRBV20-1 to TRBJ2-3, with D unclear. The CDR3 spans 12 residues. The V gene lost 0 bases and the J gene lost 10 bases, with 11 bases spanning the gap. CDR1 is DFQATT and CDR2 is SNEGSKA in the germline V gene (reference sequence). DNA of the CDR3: TGCAGTGCTAGAGATTTGGGCTACCCGCAGTATTTT. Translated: CSARDLGYPQYF.

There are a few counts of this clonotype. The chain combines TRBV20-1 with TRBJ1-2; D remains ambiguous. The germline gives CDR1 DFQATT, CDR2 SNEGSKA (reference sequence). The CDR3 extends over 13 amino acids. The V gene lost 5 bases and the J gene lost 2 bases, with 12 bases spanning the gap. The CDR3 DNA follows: TGCAGTGCTGCAGGCAGACCGAACTATGGCTACACCTTC. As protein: CSAAGRPNYGYTF.

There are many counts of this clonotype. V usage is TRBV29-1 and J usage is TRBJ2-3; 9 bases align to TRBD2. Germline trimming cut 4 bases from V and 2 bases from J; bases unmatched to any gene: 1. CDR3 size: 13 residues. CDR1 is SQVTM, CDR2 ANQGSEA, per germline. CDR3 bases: TGCAGCGTTGCGGGACTAGCCACAGATACGCAGTATTTT. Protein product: CSVAGLATDTQYF.

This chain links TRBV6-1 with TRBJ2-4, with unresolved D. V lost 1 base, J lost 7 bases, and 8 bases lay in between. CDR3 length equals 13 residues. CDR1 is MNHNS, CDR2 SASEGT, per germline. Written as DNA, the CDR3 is TGTGCCAGCAGTGAAGGGATGAGGAACATTCAGTACTTC. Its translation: CASSEGMRNIQYF.

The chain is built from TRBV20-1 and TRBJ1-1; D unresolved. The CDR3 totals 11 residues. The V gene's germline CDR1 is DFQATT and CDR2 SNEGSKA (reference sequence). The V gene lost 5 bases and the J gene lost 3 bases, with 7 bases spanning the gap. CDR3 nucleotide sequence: TGCAGTGCTGTAGTTTACACTGAAGCTTTCTTT. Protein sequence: CSAVVYTEAFF.

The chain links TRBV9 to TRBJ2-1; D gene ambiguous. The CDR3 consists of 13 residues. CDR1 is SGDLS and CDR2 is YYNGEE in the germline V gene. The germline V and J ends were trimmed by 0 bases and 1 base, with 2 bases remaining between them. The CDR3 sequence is CASSVESYNEQFF. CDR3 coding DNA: TGTGCCAGCAGCGTAGAGTCCTACAATGAGCAGTTCTTC. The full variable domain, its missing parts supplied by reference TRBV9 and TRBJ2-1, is DSGVTQTPKHLITATGQRVTLRCSPRSGDLSVYWYQQSLDQGLQFLIQYYNGEERAKGNILERFSAQQFPDLHSELNLSSLELGDSALYFCASSVESYNEQFFGPGTRLTVL.

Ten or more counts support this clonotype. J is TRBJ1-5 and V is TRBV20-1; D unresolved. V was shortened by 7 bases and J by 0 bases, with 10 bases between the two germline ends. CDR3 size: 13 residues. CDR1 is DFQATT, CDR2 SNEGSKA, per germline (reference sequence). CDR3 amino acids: CSVALYSNQPQHF. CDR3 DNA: TGCAGTGTGGCCTTATATAGCAATCAGCCCCAGCATTTT.

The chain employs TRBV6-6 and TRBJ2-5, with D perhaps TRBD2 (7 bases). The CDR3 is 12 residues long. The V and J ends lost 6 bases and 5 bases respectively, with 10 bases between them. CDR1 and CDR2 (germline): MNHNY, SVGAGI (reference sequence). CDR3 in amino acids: CASREGGETQYF. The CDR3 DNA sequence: TGTGCCAGCAGGGAGGGGGGGGAGACCCAGTACTTC.

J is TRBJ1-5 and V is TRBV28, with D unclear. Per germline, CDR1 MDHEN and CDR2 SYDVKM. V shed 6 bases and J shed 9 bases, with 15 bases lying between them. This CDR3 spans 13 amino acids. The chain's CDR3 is CASSTWQKWPQHF. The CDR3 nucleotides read TGTGCCAGCAGCACCTGGCAAAAATGGCCCCAGCATTTT. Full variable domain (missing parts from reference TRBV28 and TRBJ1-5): DVKVTQSSRYLVKRTGEKVFLECVQDMDHENMFWYRQDPGLGLRLIYFSYDVKMKEKGDIPEGYSVSREKKERFSLILESASTNQTSMYLCASSTWQKWPQHFGDGTRLSIL.

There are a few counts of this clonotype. The CDR3 here is CSARDEGRVTPLHF. CDR3 DNA: TGCAGTGCTAGAGATGAGGGGAGAGTTACACCCCTCCACTTT. The chain uses TRBV20-1 and TRBJ1-6; possible D gene TRBD1, 5 bases. Germline assignment: CDR1 DFQATT and CDR2 SNEGSKA (reference sequence). The V end was cut by 0 bases, the J end by 11 bases, with 14 bases between. The CDR3 is 14 amino acids.

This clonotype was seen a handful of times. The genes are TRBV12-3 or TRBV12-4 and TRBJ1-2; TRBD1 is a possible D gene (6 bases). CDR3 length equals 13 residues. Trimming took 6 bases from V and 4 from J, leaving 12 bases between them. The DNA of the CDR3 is TGTGCCAGCAGCCCCAGGGGCCTCTATGGCTACACCTTC. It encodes CASSPRGLYGYTF.

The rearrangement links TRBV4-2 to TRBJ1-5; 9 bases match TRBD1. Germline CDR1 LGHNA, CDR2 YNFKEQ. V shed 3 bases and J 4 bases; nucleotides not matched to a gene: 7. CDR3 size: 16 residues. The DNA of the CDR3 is TGTGCCAGCAGCCAGGGGGACAGGGTACTGAATCAGCCCCAGCATTTT. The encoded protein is CASSQGDRVLNQPQHF.

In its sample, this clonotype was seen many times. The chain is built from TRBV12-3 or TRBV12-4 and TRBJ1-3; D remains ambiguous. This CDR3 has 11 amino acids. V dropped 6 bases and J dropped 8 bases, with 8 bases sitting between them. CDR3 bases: TGTGCCAGCAGCGACTGGTACACCATATATTTT. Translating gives CASSDWYTIYF.

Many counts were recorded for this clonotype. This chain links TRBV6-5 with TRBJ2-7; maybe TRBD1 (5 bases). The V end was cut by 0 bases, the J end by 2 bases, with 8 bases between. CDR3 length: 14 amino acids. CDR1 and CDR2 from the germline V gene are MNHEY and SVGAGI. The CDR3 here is CASSYSDSPYEQYF. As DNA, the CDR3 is TGTGCCAGCAGTTACTCTGACAGCCCCTACGAGCAGTACTTC.

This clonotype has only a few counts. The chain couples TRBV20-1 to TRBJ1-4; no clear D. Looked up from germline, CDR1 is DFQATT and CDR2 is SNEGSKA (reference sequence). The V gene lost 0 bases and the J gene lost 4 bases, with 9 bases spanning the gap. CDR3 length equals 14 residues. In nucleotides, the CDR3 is TGCAGTGCTAGAGAGTCAGGCGTTAATGAAAAACTGTTTTTT. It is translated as CSARESGVNEKLFF.

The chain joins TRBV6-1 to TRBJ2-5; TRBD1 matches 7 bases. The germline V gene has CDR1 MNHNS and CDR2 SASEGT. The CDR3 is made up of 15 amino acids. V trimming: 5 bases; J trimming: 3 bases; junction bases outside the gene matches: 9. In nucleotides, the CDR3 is TGTGCCAGCAGTCCAACCGGGACAGCTAAAGAGACCCAGTACTTC. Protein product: CASSPTGTAKETQYF.

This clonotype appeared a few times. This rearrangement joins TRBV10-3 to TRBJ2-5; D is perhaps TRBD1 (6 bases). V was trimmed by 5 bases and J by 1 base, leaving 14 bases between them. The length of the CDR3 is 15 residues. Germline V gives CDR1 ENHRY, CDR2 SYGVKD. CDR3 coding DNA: TGTGCCATCAGTAAGACAGGAGGTCCCCAAGAGACCCAGTACTTC. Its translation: CAISKTGGPQETQYF.